The 27 T cell receptor beta chains below were found in one sample sequenced in a study of OX40 agonist ivuxolimab in advanced cancers. Data came from immunoSEQ multiplex PCR; TCRdb stores just in-frame clones and leaves some out. The sample has under 85,000 clones; more than 70% are singletons. This material consisted of CD4+ or CD8+ T cells sorted from blood, taken in a trial of the OX40 agonist ivuxolimab. The receptor set was obtained from an adult with an advanced solid tumor such as melanoma, head and neck, liver or kidney cancer.

The rearrangement joins TRBV29-1 to TRBJ1-1; D possibly corresponds to TRBD1 (6 bases). V was cut by 7 bases and J by 1 base, with 13 bases left in between. CDR1 is SQVTM and CDR2 is ANQGSEA in the germline V gene. The length of the CDR3 is 13 residues. DNA for the CDR3: TGCAGCGCCGCAGGACAGCCGAACACTGAAGCTTTCTTT. Its translation: CSAAGQPNTEAFF.

The chain uses TRBV5-1 and TRBJ2-7; 12 nucleotides agree with TRBD2. With V trimmed by 4 bases and J by 6 bases, 8 bases remained unmatched. This CDR3 spans 15 amino acids. The germline gives CDR1 SGHRS, CDR2 YFSETQ. In nucleotides, the CDR3 is TGCGCCAGCAGCCTAAACCTAGCGGGAGGGACCGAGCAGTACTTC. Protein: CASSLNLAGGTEQYF.

This rearrangement joins TRBV5-5 to TRBJ2-7; 9 bases match TRBD1. Looked up from germline, CDR1 is SGHKS and CDR2 is YYEKEE (reference sequence). The CDR3 loop spans 15 amino acids. Trimming cost V 1 base and J 3 bases; bases outside gene matches: 5. The CDR3 region has the DNA TGTGCCAGCAGCTTGCGGGACAGGGAAGACTACGAGCAGTACTTC. This gives the protein CASSLRDREDYEQYF.

Here the CDR3 reads CASSPGWDYTTGELFF. In DNA form, the CDR3 reads TGCGCCAGCAGCCCAGGCTGGGACTACACCACCGGGGAGCTGTTTTTT. The genes are TRBV4-3 and TRBJ2-2; 7 bases are shared with TRBD2. Germline V gene lookup returns CDR1 LGHNA and CDR2 YSLEER. Trimming took 4 bases from V and 4 from J; bases not matched to a gene: 9. The CDR3 loop spans 16 amino acids.

The chain carries TRBV18 and TRBJ2-7, with unresolved D. Per the germline V gene, CDR1 is KGHSH and CDR2 is LQKENI. V lost 1 base and J lost 3, with 7 bases in between. This CDR3 region has 13 residues. The CDR3 nucleotides are TGTGCCAGCTCACCACGCTATAACTACGAGCAGTACTTC. It codes for CASSPRYNYEQYF.

V usage is TRBV4-3 and J usage is TRBJ2-2, with D perhaps TRBD1 (5 bases). V was trimmed by 4 bases and J by 6 bases, leaving 12 bases between them. This CDR3 is built from 14 residues. Germline-derived CDR1 and CDR2 are LGHNA and YSLEER. CDR3 sequence: CASSLMDTSGELFF. For the CDR3, the DNA is TGCGCCAGCAGCCTAATGGACACCTCCGGGGAGCTGTTTTTT.

V gene TRBV7-2 combines with J gene TRBJ2-1; tentative D call: TRBD2 (6 bases). This CDR3 region has 15 residues. Per the germline V gene, CDR1 is SGHTA and CDR2 is FQGNSA. V shed 2 bases and J shed 2 bases, with 10 bases lying between them. CDR3 loop: CASSLRGLPYNEQFF. CDR3 nucleotide sequence: TGTGCCAGCAGCTTACGGGGGTTACCCTACAATGAGCAGTTCTTC.

The rearrangement links TRBV10-3 to TRBJ2-1; 9 bases agree with TRBD1. CDR1 is ENHRY, CDR2 SYGVKD, per germline. CDR3 size: 15 residues. Losses at the gene ends were 0 bases for V and 4 bases for J; bases not matched to a gene: 1. This CDR3 reads CAISESGQGYNEQFF. The DNA for the CDR3 is TGTGCCATCAGTGAGTCTGGACAGGGGTACAATGAGCAGTTCTTC.

Here the CDR3 reads CASSDRGSVVTEAFF. In DNA, the CDR3 is TGTGCCAGCAGCGACAGGGGGAGTGTGGTCACTGAAGCTTTCTTT. This chain uses TRBV7-9 with TRBJ1-1; 9 bases align to TRBD1. CDR3 length: 15 amino acids. Germline assignment: CDR1 SEHNR and CDR2 FQNEAQ (reference sequence). The J segment lost 4 bases and the V segment lost 5 bases, leaving 8 bases of the junction unmatched.

The chain joins TRBV7-9 to TRBJ2-7; 9 nucleotides align to TRBD1. Losses at the gene ends were 4 bases for V and 2 bases for J; bases not matched to a gene: 6. The CDR3 is made up of 15 amino acids. The V gene's germline CDR1 is SEHNR and CDR2 FQNEAQ (reference sequence). The CDR3 region is CASSSWTGDTYEQYF. The CDR3 DNA reads TGTGCCAGCAGCTCTTGGACAGGGGATACCTACGAGCAGTACTTC.

The chain joins TRBV5-6 to TRBJ1-2, with D perhaps TRBD1 (5 bases). Between the trimmed V and J ends, which lost 2 bases and 4 bases, there was a span of 15 bases. Germline V gives CDR1 SGHDT, CDR2 YYEEEE. This CDR3 spans 15 amino acids. CDR3 in amino acids: CASSLGGTRGYGYTF. In nucleotides, the CDR3 is TGTGCCAGCAGCTTAGGCGGGACGCGGGGCTATGGCTACACCTTC.

V usage is TRBV6-5 and J usage is TRBJ1-2; 7 bases line up with TRBD1. The CDR3 spans 15 residues. V was clipped by 6 bases and J by 3 bases; unmatched bases: 10. CDR1 and CDR2 from the germline V gene are MNHEY and SVGAGI. CDR3: CASRWGQPEDYGYTF. The DNA for the CDR3 is TGTGCCAGCAGATGGGGACAGCCCGAAGACTATGGCTACACCTTC.

The chain uses TRBV5-6 and TRBJ2-2; D might be TRBD1 (6 bases). The ends were cut back, 3 bases at V and 7 bases at J, with 16 bases in the middle. The germline V gene encodes CDR1 SGHDT and CDR2 YYEEEE. CDR3 length: 15 residues. The CDR3, as DNA: TGTGCCAGCAGCTCCTTATCCGGGACAAACGGGGAGCTGTTTTTT. Translating gives CASSSLSGTNGELFF.

The chain has TRBV11-2 and TRBJ1-1, with D possibly matching TRBD1 (5 bases). The CDR3 loop spans 13 amino acids. The germline gives CDR1 SGHAT, CDR2 FQNNGV. V was pared by 5 bases and J by 5 bases, with 12 bases between. DNA of the CDR3: TGTGCCAGCAGCCGGGACCACGGGACTGAAGCTTTCTTT. This sequence encodes CASSRDHGTEAFF.

The J gene is TRBJ1-6, the V gene TRBV7-3; 7 positions match TRBD1. The CDR3 extends over 13 amino acids. CDR1 and CDR2 from the germline V gene are SGHTA and FQGTGA. With 6 bases clipped from V and 8 bases from J, the junction kept 4 bases outside the gene matches. CDR3 sequence: CASSGTDYSPLHF. The CDR3 DNA reads as TGTGCCAGCAGTGGGACAGATTATTCACCCCTCCACTTT.

This rearrangement joins TRBV7-2 to TRBJ2-5; perhaps TRBD1 as D (5 bases). Germline-derived CDR1 and CDR2 are SGHTA and FQGNSA. The germline V and J ends were trimmed by 5 bases and 2 bases, with 18 bases remaining between them. CDR3 size: 16 residues. For the CDR3, the DNA is TGTGCCAGCAGCCCTGCCCTGGCAGGGTGGCAAGAGACCCAGTACTTC. This gives the protein CASSPALAGWQETQYF. Variable domain in full (rest from reference TRBV7-2 and TRBJ2-5): GAGVSQSPSNKVTEKGKDVELRCDPISGHTALYWYRQSLGQGLEFLIYFQGNSAPDKSGLPSDRFSAERTGGSVSTLTIQRTQQEDSAVYLCASSPALAGWQETQYFGPGTRLLVL.

J is TRBJ2-3 and V is TRBV19, with D possibly matching TRBD1 (6 bases). The CDR3 loop spans 14 amino acids. V shed 7 bases and J shed 1 base, with 12 bases lying between them. Germline V gives CDR1 LNHDA, CDR2 SQIVND (reference sequence). The CDR3 loop reads CASNGGKRTDTQYF. The CDR3 coding sequence is TGTGCCAGTAATGGGGGCAAGCGCACAGATACGCAGTATTTT.

This clone occurred once. The gene calls are TRBV5-4 and TRBJ2-6, with D possibly TRBD1 on 5 matching bases. Germline V CDR1 and CDR2: SGHNT, YYREEE (reference sequence). The CDR3 is made up of 15 amino acids. V was shortened by 3 bases and J by 0 bases, with 7 bases between the two germline ends. The CDR3: CASSSRGSGANVLTF. CDR3 coding DNA: TGTGCCAGCAGCTCAAGGGGCTCTGGGGCCAACGTCCTGACTTTC. The whole variable domain, remainder taken from reference TRBV5-4 and TRBJ2-6, is ETGVTQSPTHLIKTRGQQVTLRCSSQSGHNTVSWYQQALGQGPQFIFQYYREEENGRGNFPPRFSGLQFPNYSSELNVNALELDDSALYLCASSSRGSGANVLTFGAGSRLTVL.

This clone came up a few times. The chain has TRBV11-2 and TRBJ1-2, with TRBD1 as a possible D gene (5 bases). Per germline, CDR1 SGHAT and CDR2 FQNNGV. The CDR3 spans 17 residues. Deletions cut 2 bases from V and 5 bases from J, with 21 bases between. The CDR3 reads CASSLSPGAGVRYGYTF. CDR3 nucleotide sequence: TGTGCCAGCAGCTTAAGCCCTGGTGCGGGGGTAAGGTATGGCTACACCTTC.

This clone was detected a few times. This chain uses TRBV10-3 with TRBJ1-2; 7 positions agree with TRBD1. This CDR3 contains 15 residues. Losses at the gene ends were 3 bases for V and 6 bases for J; bases not matched to a gene: 10. CDR1 is ENHRY, CDR2 SYGVKD, per germline. This CDR3 is CAISDWAETGNGYTF. DNA of the CDR3: TGTGCCATCAGTGATTGGGCCGAGACAGGGAATGGCTACACCTTC.

V is TRBV28 and J is TRBJ1-2, with TRBD1 as a possible D gene (5 bases). Germline assignment: CDR1 MDHEN and CDR2 SYDVKM. This CDR3 contains 14 residues. The V end was cut by 6 bases, the J end by 6 bases, with 17 bases between. Written as DNA, the CDR3 is TGTGCCAGCAGCGCCCCGGGGCAGCCGCATGGCTACACCTTC. Translation gives CASSAPGQPHGYTF.

The rearrangement links TRBV5-1 to TRBJ2-3; no definite D call. Germline assignment: CDR1 SGHRS and CDR2 YFSETQ. The V gene lost 0 bases and the J gene lost 2 bases, with 7 bases spanning the gap. The CDR3 length is 14 residues. DNA of the CDR3: TGCGCCAGCAGCTTGGGCTTCGACACAGATACGCAGTATTTT. Encoded protein: CASSLGFDTDTQYF.

The chain recombines TRBV2 with TRBJ2-5; TRBD2 matches at 10 bases. The J call may not be correct, given that the DNA end is closer to TRBJ2-7. Germline lookup yields CDR1 SNHLY and CDR2 FYNNEI. This CDR3 region has 14 residues. The CDR3, as DNA: TGTGCCAGCAGTGACGCTAGCGGGAGCTACGAGCAGTACTTC. Protein product: CASSDASGSYEQYF.

This rearrangement joins TRBV5-6 to TRBJ2-7; D assignment may be TRBD1 or TRBD2 (6 bases each). CDR3 size: 15 residues. The V and J ends lost 3 bases and 3 bases respectively, with 16 bases between them. The V gene's germline CDR1 is SGHDT and CDR2 YYEEEE. The DNA of the CDR3 is TGTGCCAGCAGCTCAGGCCAAGGGGGGCTCTACGAGCAGTACTTC. This codes for CASSSGQGGLYEQYF.

The table lists this clone with a few counts. The chain couples TRBV4-2 to TRBJ1-6; D call uncertain. V lost 4 bases to trimming and J lost 0 bases, with 22 bases between them. Germline assignment: CDR1 LGHNA and CDR2 YNFKEQ. This CDR3 is built from 20 residues. CDR3 DNA: TGTGCCAGCAGCCCACTTAATAGTGTAGGCGGGAGCTCCTATAATTCACCCCTCCACTTT. It is translated as CASSPLNSVGGSSYNSPLHF.

This chain links TRBV13 with TRBJ2-7, with TRBD1 matching over 8 bases. Germline loops: CDR1 PRHDT, CDR2 FYEKMQ (reference sequence). CDR3 length equals 15 residues. V lost 3 bases to trimming and J lost 5 bases; unmatched junction nucleotides: 9. CDR3 residues: CASSFFRQGINEQYF. DNA for the CDR3: TGTGCCAGCAGCTTTTTTCGACAGGGGATAAACGAGCAGTACTTC. The complete variable domain, with remaining parts taken from reference TRBV13 and TRBJ2-7, reads AAGVIQSPRHLIKEKRETATLKCYPIPRHDTVYWYQQGPGQDPQFLISFYEKMQSDKGSIPDRFSAQQFSDYHSELNMSSLELGDSALYFCASSFFRQGINEQYFGPGTRLTVT.

This clone was observed a single time. V and J are TRBV13 and TRBJ1-1; D possibly corresponds to TRBD1 (6 bases). The V end lost 4 bases, the J end lost 6 bases, and 9 bases lay between the germline ends. Germline CDR1 PRHDT, CDR2 FYEKMQ (reference sequence). The CDR3 length is 12 residues. The CDR3 DNA sequence: TGTGCCAGCAGCTCCGGACAGCCTGAAGCTTTCTTT. Translated, it gives CASSSGQPEAFF.